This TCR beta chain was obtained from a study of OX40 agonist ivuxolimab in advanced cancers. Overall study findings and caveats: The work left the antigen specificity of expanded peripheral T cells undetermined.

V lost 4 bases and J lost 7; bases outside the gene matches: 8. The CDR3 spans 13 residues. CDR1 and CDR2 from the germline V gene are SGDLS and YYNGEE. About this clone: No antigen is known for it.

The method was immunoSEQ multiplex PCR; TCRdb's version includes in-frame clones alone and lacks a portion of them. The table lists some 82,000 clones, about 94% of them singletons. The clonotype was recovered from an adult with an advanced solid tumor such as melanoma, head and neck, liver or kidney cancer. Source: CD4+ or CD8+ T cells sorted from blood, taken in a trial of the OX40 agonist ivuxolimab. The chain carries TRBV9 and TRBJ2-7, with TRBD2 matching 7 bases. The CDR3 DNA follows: TGTGCCAGCAGCCCCCGCGGGAGTGGTGAGCAGTACTTC. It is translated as CASSPRGSGEQYF.